The 10 T cell receptor beta chains listed next were all sequenced from one sample in a study of identical twins (dated by TCRdb to 2016 to 2018). Receptor amplification or capture employed 5' RACE. The sequencer was an Illumina HiSeq 2000. TCRdb handled the public reads itself, with Q25 trimming in fastp and clone calling in MiXCR, and kept productive beta chains. Each CDR3 protein gets just one entry, which takes the most common genes and DNA from the rows behind it. This sample holds 350,000 to 500,000 distinct CDR3 sequences; about 18% were observed only once. 12% of the sample rests with the top ten. Sequencing was performed on naive T cells sorted from blood. The cell subset or site label of this sample denotes: cells isolated with a human naive T-cell isolation kit. These receptors all come from a man between 45 and 60 years old in good health.

The chain combines TRBV27 with TRBJ1-2; 9 bases agree with TRBD1. Germline V gene data show CDR1 as MNHEY and CDR2 as SMNVEV (reference sequence). CDR3 length equals 13 residues. With V trimmed by 8 bases and J by 6 bases, 7 bases remained unmatched. DNA for the CDR3: TGTGCCAGCGGACTTACAGGGGGCCATGGCTACACCTTC. It yields the protein CASGLTGGHGYTF.

V and J are TRBV7-2 and TRBJ2-1, with TRBD1 matching 7 bases. This CDR3 is built from 14 residues. Losses at the gene ends were 5 bases for V and 5 bases for J; bases not matched to a gene: 6. Germline V CDR1 and CDR2: SGHTA, FQGNSA. The CDR3 bases are TGTGCCAGCAGCCTGGCCACAGGGGACAATGAGCAGTTCTTC. This codes for CASSLATGDNEQFF. Full variable domain (outside the CDR3, taken from reference TRBV7-2 and TRBJ2-1): GAGVSQSPSNKVTEKGKDVELRCDPISGHTALYWYRQSLGQGLEFLIYFQGNSAPDKSGLPSDRFSAERTGGSVSTLTIQRTQQEDSAVYLCASSLATGDNEQFFGPGTRLTVL.

The chain has TRBV7-8 and TRBJ1-5; D is uncertain. V was clipped by 1 base and J by 3 bases, with 16 bases between them. The CDR3 has 17 residues. Germline V gene lookup returns CDR1 SGHVS and CDR2 FQNEAQ. The CDR3 nucleotides are TGTGCCAGCAGCTTAGAAGGTGCAGAGCTTTTCAATCAGCCCCAGCATTTT. Amino acid sequence: CASSLEGAELFNQPQHF.

This clonotype was seen repeatedly, ten times or more. This sequence joins TRBV6-1 and TRBJ2-5; tentative D call: TRBD1 (6 bases). The V end was cut by 6 bases, the J end by 0 bases, with 11 bases between. CDR1 MNHNS and CDR2 SASEGT come from the germline V gene. The CDR3 covers 14 residues. In nucleotides, the CDR3 is TGTGCCAGCAGACACGGGACAAACCAAGAGACCCAGTACTTC. Translation: CASRHGTNQETQYF.

This clonotype has only a few counts. The chain uses TRBV7-2 and TRBJ1-1, with D unresolved. Trimming left V 6 bases short and J 5 bases short, with 7 bases between. The CDR3 contains 11 residues. CDR1 SGHTA and CDR2 FQGNSA come from the germline V gene. The CDR3 nucleotides are TGTGCCAGCAGGAGACGGACTGAAGCTTTCTTT. Protein product: CASRRRTEAFF.

This clonotype was detected a few times. The chain joins TRBV15 to TRBJ2-1; TRBD2 matches at 14 bases. The CDR3 has 14 residues. The V gene's germline CDR1 is LNHNV and CDR2 YYDKDF (reference sequence). The V gene end was trimmed by 4 bases and the J gene end by 9 bases; junction bases not matched to a gene: 2. The CDR3 reads CATSTGLAGAEQFF. The CDR3 DNA sequence: TGTGCCACCAGCACGGGACTAGCGGGAGCTGAGCAGTTCTTC.

The chain couples TRBV27 to TRBJ1-6; D is undetermined. The CDR3 is made up of 14 amino acids. CDR1 is MNHEY and CDR2 is SMNVEV in the germline V gene (reference sequence). Between the trimmed V and J ends, which lost 6 bases and 8 bases, there was a span of 14 bases. The CDR3 here is CASSLSGVYSPLHF. For the CDR3, the DNA is TGTGCCAGCAGCCTCTCAGGAGTGTATTCACCCCTCCACTTT.

This clonotype appeared many times. CDR3 nucleotides: TGCAGTGTCTCCGAATACAATGAGCAGTTCTTC. It specifies CSVSEYNEQFF. The chain has TRBV20-1 and TRBJ2-1; no clear D gene. Deletions cut 7 bases from V and 4 bases from J, with 8 bases between. Per germline, CDR1 DFQATT and CDR2 SNEGSKA (reference sequence). The CDR3 sequence is 11 residues long.

This chain links TRBV27 with TRBJ1-1; D gene unclear. Germline V gene sequence: CDR1 MNHEY, CDR2 SMNVEV (reference sequence). The CDR3 runs to 14 residues. The V gene lost 0 bases and the J gene lost 5 bases, with 10 bases spanning the gap. CDR3 DNA sequence: TGTGCCAGCAGTTTATCGCGGGGTTGGACTGAAGCTTTCTTT. Translation: CASSLSRGWTEAFF.

The V and J genes are TRBV15 and TRBJ1-2; D not resolved. The CDR3 loop spans 12 amino acids. V was trimmed by 8 bases and J by 1 base, leaving 8 bases between them. From germline, CDR1 is LNHNV and CDR2 YYDKDF (reference sequence). The CDR3 loop is CATRKGNYGYTF. The DNA for the CDR3 is TGTGCCACCCGGAAGGGTAACTATGGCTACACCTTC.